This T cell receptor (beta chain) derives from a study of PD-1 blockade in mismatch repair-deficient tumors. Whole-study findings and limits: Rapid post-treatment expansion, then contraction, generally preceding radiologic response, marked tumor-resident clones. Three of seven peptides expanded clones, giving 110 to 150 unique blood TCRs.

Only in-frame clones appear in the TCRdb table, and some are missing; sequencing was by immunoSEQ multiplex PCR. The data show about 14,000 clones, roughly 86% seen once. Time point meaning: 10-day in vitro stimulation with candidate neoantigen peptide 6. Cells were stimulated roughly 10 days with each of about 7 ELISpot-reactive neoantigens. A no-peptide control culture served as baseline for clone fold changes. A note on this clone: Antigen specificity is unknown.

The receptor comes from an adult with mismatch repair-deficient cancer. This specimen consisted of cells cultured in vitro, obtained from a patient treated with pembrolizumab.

The CDR3 is CASSLPLALGELFF. The CDR3 nucleotides read TGTGCCAGCAGTTTACCGCTAGCACTTGGGGAGCTGTTTTTT. The rearrangement uses TRBV28 and TRBJ2-2; D may be TRBD2 (5 bases). Germline loops: CDR1 MDHEN, CDR2 SYDVKM. The CDR3 is 14 residues long. Deletions cut 2 bases from V and 8 bases from J, with 12 bases between. Complete variable domain (other parts from reference TRBV28 and TRBJ2-2): DVKVTQSSRYLVKRTGEKVFLECVQDMDHENMFWYRQDPGLGLRLIYFSYDVKMKEKGDIPEGYSVSREKKERFSLILESASTNQTSMYLCASSLPLALGELFFGEGSRLTVL.